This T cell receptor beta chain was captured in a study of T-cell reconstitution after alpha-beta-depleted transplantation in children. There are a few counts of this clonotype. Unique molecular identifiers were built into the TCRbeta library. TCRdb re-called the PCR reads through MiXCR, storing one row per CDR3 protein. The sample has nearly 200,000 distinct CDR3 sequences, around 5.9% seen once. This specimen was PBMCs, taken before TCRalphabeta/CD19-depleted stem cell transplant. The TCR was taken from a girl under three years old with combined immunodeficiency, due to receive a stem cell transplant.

In DNA form, the CDR3 reads TGCGCCAGCAGCCAAGAAGATACAGGGGGGATTCAAGAGACCCAGTACTTC. Its translation is CASSQEDTGGIQETQYF. The chain links TRBV4-1 to TRBJ2-5, with 8 bases matching TRBD1. CDR3 length: 17 amino acids. The germline V gene encodes CDR1 MGHRA and CDR2 YSYEKL. Trimming at V came to 0 bases and at J to 2 bases, leaving 8 bases not matched to a gene.